A selection of T cell receptor beta chains follows, all from one sample in a study of blood T cell repertoires in COVID-19. TCRdb's copy holds only in-frame clones and misses some; the assay was immunoSEQ multiplex PCR. The data show about 270,000 clones, around 82% seen once. Sequencing was performed on peripheral blood. These receptor sequences come from a woman in her late teens or twenties with acute or convalescent COVID-19. Each CDR3 is given with its conserved first and last residue. Each record gives: J gene, V gene, D gene, clone size, CDR3 protein, CDR3 DNA. D genes are given only for firm matches. Part of the rows lack a size; the others show once, few, many or a class for expanded clones.

>TRBJ2-7|TRBV7-9|.|medium-sized
CASSPRTAHYEQYF
TGTGCCAGCAGCCCGCGGACAGCGCACTACGAGCAGTACTTC
>TRBJ2-7|TRBV27|TRBD2|.
CASRGTSGSVYEQYF
TGTGCCAGCAGGGGGACTAGCGGGAGTGTCTACGAGCAGTACTTC
>TRBJ1-4|TRBV29-1|.|.
CSVGRDNGEKLFF
TGCAGCGTTGGGAGGGATAATGGTGAAAAACTGTTTTTT
>TRBJ2-1|TRBV3-1/TRBV3-2|.|.
CASSHLWAQGEQFF
TGTGCCAGCAGCCATTTGTGGGCGCAAGGTGAGCAGTTCTTC
>TRBJ1-5|TRBV3-1/TRBV3-2|TRBD1|.
CASSQRTTGGLSPQHF
TGTGCCAGCAGCCAACGGACTACAGGGGGACTATCGCCCCAGCATTTT
>TRBJ2-5|TRBV6-6|.|.
CASRQAGETQYF
TGTGCCAGCAGACAGGCGGGGGAGACCCAGTACTTC
>TRBJ2-5|TRBV14|.|few
CASSQAGTSYQETQYF
TGTGCCAGCAGCCAAGCAGGAACTTCGTACCAAGAGACCCAGTACTTC
>TRBJ1-1|TRBV4-1|TRBD1|few
CASSQDLIGQGREAFF
TGCGCCAGCAGCCAAGATCTCATCGGACAGGGACGGGAAGCTTTCTTT
>TRBJ2-1|TRBV6-5|TRBD2|.
CASSSGLVVDEQFF
TGTGCCAGCAGTTCGGGACTAGTCGTGGATGAGCAGTTCTTC
>TRBJ2-7|TRBV6-2/TRBV6-3|TRBD2|.
CASSYGEAGVFYEQYF
TGTGCCAGCAGTTATGGAGAAGCGGGAGTTTTCTACGAGCAGTACTTC
>TRBJ2-1|TRBV19|TRBD1|.
CASTPEPPGTGGKGEQFF
TGTGCCAGTACCCCCGAGCCCCCCGGGACAGGGGGGAAAGGTGAGCAGTTCTTC
>TRBJ2-3|TRBV27|.|.
CASSGGAFTDTQYF
TGTGCCAGCAGTGGGGGGGCATTCACAGATACGCAGTATTTT
>TRBJ1-2|TRBV6-5|TRBD1|.
CASSYRDRGYGYTF
TGTGCCAGCAGTTACCGGGACAGGGGTTATGGCTACACCTTC
>TRBJ1-3|TRBV6-5|.|.
CASSYMSSGNTIYF
TGTGCCAGCAGTTATATGAGCTCTGGAAACACCATATATTTT
>TRBJ2-7|TRBV6-5|TRBD1|.
CASSSDRAELYEQYF
TGTGCCAGCAGCTCCGACAGGGCGGAACTCTACGAGCAGTACTTC
>TRBJ2-4|TRBV20-1|.|few
CSASLLAKNIQYF
TGCAGTGCTAGTTTACTAGCCAAAAACATTCAGTACTTC
>TRBJ2-5|TRBV7-7|.|.
CASSPNMGGETQYF
TGTGCTAGCAGCCCTAATATGGGGGGAGAGACCCAGTACTTC
>TRBJ2-7|TRBV28|TRBD1|few
CASLRGQGETEQYF
TGTGCCAGCTTAAGGGGACAGGGCGAGACGGAGCAGTACTTC
>TRBJ2-3|TRBV7-2|TRBD2|.
CASSLGWGGDTQYF
TGTGCCAGCAGCTTAGGATGGGGAGGGGATACGCAGTATTTT
>TRBJ1-3|TRBV6-5|.|.
CASSYDRFSGNTIYF
TGTGCCAGCAGTTACGACAGGTTCTCTGGAAACACCATATATTTT
>TRBJ1-2|TRBV28|.|.
CASSLLEGGYTF
TGTGCCAGCAGTTTACTGGAGGGCGGCTACACCTTC
>TRBJ1-2|TRBV19|.|.
CASTLLWGVPNYGYTF
TGTGCCAGTACCCTCCTATGGGGGGTGCCTAACTATGGCTACACCTTC
>TRBJ2-4|TRBV7-2|.|.
CASSLATAAKNIQYF
TGTGCCAGCAGCTTAGCGACTGCGGCCAAAAACATTCAGTACTTC
>TRBJ2-1|TRBV27|TRBD2|.
CASSSASGRTYNEQFF
TGTGCCAGCAGTTCCGCTAGCGGGAGGACCTACAATGAGCAGTTCTTC
>TRBJ2-7|TRBV6-5|TRBD2|.
CASSYRTSGIYEQYF
TGTGCCAGCAGTTACCGGACTAGCGGAATATACGAGCAGTACTTC
>TRBJ1-5|TRBV6-5|.|.
CASSYRRDQPQHF
TGTGCCAGCAGTTACAGGAGAGACCAGCCCCAGCATTTT
>TRBJ2-2|TRBV7-9|TRBD2|.
CASSLPGGLGTGELFF
TGTGCCAGCAGCTTACCGGGAGGGTTGGGCACCGGGGAGCTGTTTTTT
>TRBJ2-1|TRBV14|TRBD2|.
CASSRPGTSGNEQFF
TGTGCCAGCAGCCGTCCCGGGACTAGCGGCAATGAGCAGTTCTTC
>TRBJ2-1|TRBV4-3|TRBD2|.
CASSQGVGREPGQQFF
TGCGCCAGCAGCCAAGGGGTAGGGCGGGAGCCCGGGCAGCAGTTCTTC